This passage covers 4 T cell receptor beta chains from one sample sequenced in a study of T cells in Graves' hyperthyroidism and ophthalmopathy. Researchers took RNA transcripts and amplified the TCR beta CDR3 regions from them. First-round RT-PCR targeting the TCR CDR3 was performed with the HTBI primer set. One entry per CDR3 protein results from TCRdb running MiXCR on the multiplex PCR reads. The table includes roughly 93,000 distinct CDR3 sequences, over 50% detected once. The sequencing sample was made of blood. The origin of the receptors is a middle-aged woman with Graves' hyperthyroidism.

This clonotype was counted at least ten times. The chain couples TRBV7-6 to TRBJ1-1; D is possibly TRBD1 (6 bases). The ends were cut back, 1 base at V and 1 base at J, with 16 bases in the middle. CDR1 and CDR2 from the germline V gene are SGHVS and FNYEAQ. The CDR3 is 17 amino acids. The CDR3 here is CASSLGFSTGPNTEAFF. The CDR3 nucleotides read TGTGCCAGCAGCTTAGGATTCTCGACAGGACCGAACACTGAAGCTTTCTTT.

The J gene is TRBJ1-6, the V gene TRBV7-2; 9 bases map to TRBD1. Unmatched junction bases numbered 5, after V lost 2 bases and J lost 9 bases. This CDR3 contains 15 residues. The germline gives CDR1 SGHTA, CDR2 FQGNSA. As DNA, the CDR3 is TGTGCCAGCAGCTTACAGGGACAGGGTAGTTCACCCCTCCACTTT. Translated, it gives CASSLQGQGSSPLHF.

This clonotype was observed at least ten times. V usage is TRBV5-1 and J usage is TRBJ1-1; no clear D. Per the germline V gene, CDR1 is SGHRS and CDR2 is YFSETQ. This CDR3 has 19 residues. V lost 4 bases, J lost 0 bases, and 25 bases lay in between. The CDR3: CASSLYGGGLPNLNTEAFF. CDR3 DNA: TGCGCCAGCAGCCTATATGGAGGCGGTTTACCCAATCTGAACACTGAAGCTTTCTTT.

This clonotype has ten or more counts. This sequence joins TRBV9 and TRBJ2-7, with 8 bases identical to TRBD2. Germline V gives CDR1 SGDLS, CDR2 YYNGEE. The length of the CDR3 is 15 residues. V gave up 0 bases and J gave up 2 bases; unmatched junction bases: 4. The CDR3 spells CASSVVAGGTYEQYF. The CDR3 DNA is TGTGCCAGCAGCGTAGTGGCGGGAGGTACCTACGAGCAGTACTTC. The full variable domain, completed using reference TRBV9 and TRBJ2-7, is DSGVTQTPKHLITATGQRVTLRCSPRSGDLSVYWYQQSLDQGLQFLIQYYNGEERAKGNILERFSAQQFPDLHSELNLSSLELGDSALYFCASSVVAGGTYEQYFGPGTRLTVT.